A single sample gave rise to the 19 T cell receptor beta chains below, sequenced in a study of T cell responses to AZD1222 COVID-19 vaccine. Data came from immunoSEQ multiplex PCR; TCRdb stores just in-frame clones and leaves some out. The sample contains fewer than 150,000 clones, approximately 95% of which appear only once. The sequencing used peripheral blood, collected 28 days after the second AZD1222 dose. The source is an adult who received the AZD1222 COVID-19 vaccine.

This chain joins TRBV7-2 and TRBJ2-1; no clear D. The CDR3 runs to 13 residues. The ends were cut back, 3 bases at V and 6 bases at J, with 9 bases in the middle. CDR1 is SGHTA, CDR2 FQGNSA, per germline. CDR3 region: CASSFAGFNEQFF. As DNA, the CDR3 is TGTGCCAGCAGCTTCGCCGGGTTCAATGAGCAGTTCTTC.

This chain uses TRBV14 with TRBJ1-6, with D perhaps TRBD1 (5 bases). V lost 5 bases and J lost 3, with 20 bases in between. This CDR3 has 18 residues. Germline V gene lookup returns CDR1 SGHDN and CDR2 FVKESK. This CDR3 reads CASSGAQTDSYYNSPLHF. The CDR3 bases are TGTGCCAGCAGCGGGGCCCAGACAGATAGTTACTATAATTCACCCCTCCACTTT.

The chain couples TRBV28 to TRBJ2-2; tentatively, D is TRBD2 (6 bases). CDR1 is MDHEN and CDR2 is SYDVKM in the germline V gene. The CDR3 runs 16 residues. Between the trimmed V and J ends, which lost 5 bases and 6 bases, there was a span of 19 bases. The CDR3 DNA reads as TGTGCCAGCAGTCTGGAGGGCAGGTGGGGGTCCGGGGAGCTGTTTTTT. Translation gives CASSLEGRWGSGELFF.

The V and J genes are TRBV13 and TRBJ2-1; 11 bases map to TRBD1. With 4 bases clipped from V and 7 bases from J, the junction kept 9 bases outside the gene matches. The germline CDR1 and CDR2 sequences are PRHDT and FYEKMQ (reference sequence). This CDR3 has 16 amino acids. DNA for the CDR3: TGTGCCAGCAGCTCTAGGACAGGGGGCATTCTAAATGAGCAGTTCTTC. Residues: CASSSRTGGILNEQFF.

The chain has TRBV9 and TRBJ1-5; D uncertain. The CDR3 loop spans 12 amino acids. Trimming pared 3 bases from V and 6 bases from J, leaving 7 bases between. CDR1 SGDLS and CDR2 YYNGEE come from the germline V gene. CDR3 protein: CASSGRTQPQHF. The DNA of the CDR3 is TGTGCCAGCAGCGGCCGGACTCAGCCCCAGCATTTT.

The rearrangement uses TRBV5-4 and TRBJ2-5; 8 nucleotides agree with TRBD2. The germline V gene encodes CDR1 SGHNT and CDR2 YYREEE (reference sequence). The CDR3 consists of 17 residues. Trimming removed 0 bases from V and 2 bases from J; junction bases left unmatched: 9. CDR3 sequence (DNA): TGTGCCAGCAGCTTGGCGCTGGCGGGGGGTACACAAGAGACCCAGTACTTC. Translated, it gives CASSLALAGGTQETQYF.

The chain couples TRBV9 to TRBJ1-2; D unclear. V was pared by 5 bases and J by 5 bases, with 13 bases between. Per germline, CDR1 SGDLS and CDR2 YYNGEE. This CDR3 has 13 residues. The CDR3 DNA is TGTGCCAGCAGGGCAGGTGGTCAGTATGGCTACACCTTC. It yields the protein CASRAGGQYGYTF.

This chain uses TRBV7-3 with TRBJ2-1; no firm D call. The CDR3 is 16 amino acids. V was shortened by 5 bases and J by 5 bases, with 19 bases between the two germline ends. Germline V gene data show CDR1 as SGHTA and CDR2 as FQGTGA. This chain's CDR3 is CASSPVSSALNNEQFF. DNA of the CDR3: TGTGCCAGCAGCCCCGTTAGCAGTGCACTGAACAATGAGCAGTTCTTC.

Comments on this clone: One end of the junction is discordant with germline, which a read error may explain. The chain joins TRBV18 to TRBJ1-5; perhaps TRBD1 as D (5 bases). Germline V gene lookup returns CDR1 KGHSH and CDR2 LQKENI. This CDR3 is built from 13 residues. Written as DNA, the CDR3 is TGTGCCGGCTCAAGGGGAAGGAATCAGCCCCAGCATTTT. Its translation: CAGSRGRNQPQHF. Full variable domain (remainder filled in from reference TRBV18 and TRBJ1-5): NAGVMQNPRHLVRRRGQEARLRCSPMKGHSHVYWYRQLPEEGLKFMVYLQKENIIDESGMPKERFSAEFPKEGPSILRIQQVVRGDSAAYFCAGSRGRNQPQHFGDGTRLSIL.

V and J are TRBV2 and TRBJ1-2; a possible D gene is TRBD1 (5 bases). V was cut by 6 bases and J by 3 bases, with 20 bases left in between. Germline CDR1 and CDR2: SNHLY and FYNNEI. The CDR3 runs 16 residues. In DNA, the CDR3 is TGTGCCAGCAGCGTAGGGACCCCACGAGCCCACTATGGCTACACCTTC. Protein: CASSVGTPRAHYGYTF.

The rearrangement uses TRBV6-6 and TRBJ2-7, with 13 bases aligning to TRBD2. Germline V gene sequence: CDR1 MNHNY, CDR2 SVGAGI (reference sequence). The V gene end was trimmed by 4 bases and the J gene end by 2 bases; junction bases not matched to a gene: 5. This CDR3 has 16 residues. DNA for the CDR3: TGTGCCAGCAGTTGGGGACTAGCGGGGCCGACCTACGAGCAGTACTTC. Translated, it gives CASSWGLAGPTYEQYF.

The chain couples TRBV19 to TRBJ2-7, with D perhaps given as TRBD1 or TRBD2 (5 bases each). CDR3 length equals 14 residues. V gave up 6 bases and J gave up 4 bases, with 16 bases separating them. CDR1 and CDR2 from the germline V gene are LNHDA and SQIVND (reference sequence). The CDR3 loop reads CASSVRDGSYEQYF. The CDR3 coding sequence is TGTGCCAGTAGCGTCCGGGACGGTTCTTACGAGCAGTACTTC.

The chain recombines TRBV28 with TRBJ1-6; no clear D gene. This CDR3 is built from 12 residues. The germline V gene has CDR1 MDHEN and CDR2 SYDVKM. V dropped 6 bases and J dropped 7 bases, with 7 bases sitting between them. The CDR3 reads CASSLGNSPLHF. In nucleotides, the CDR3 is TGTGCCAGCAGCTTGGGGAATTCACCCCTCCACTTT.

This chain uses TRBV5-1 with TRBJ1-3, with 7 nucleotides matching TRBD1. V dropped 0 bases and J dropped 4; count of bases not matched to a gene: 4. From germline, CDR1 is SGHRS and CDR2 YFSETQ. CDR3 length equals 15 residues. CDR3 in DNA: TGCGCCAGCAGCTTGGACAGGGGAAGGGGAAACACCATATATTTT. Translation gives CASSLDRGRGNTIYF.

The V call is TRBV5-6, the J call TRBJ1-1; D perhaps matches TRBD1 (6 bases). V shed 2 bases and J shed 0 bases, with 11 bases lying between them. The CDR3 covers 15 residues. The germline gives CDR1 SGHDT, CDR2 YYEEEE. The DNA of the CDR3 is TGTGCCAGCAGCTTAGCAGGGGTAATGAACACTGAAGCTTTCTTT. It is translated as CASSLAGVMNTEAFF.

This chain connects TRBV13 to TRBJ1-1, with TRBD1 matching over 8 bases. The CDR3 sequence is 14 residues long. From germline, CDR1 is PRHDT and CDR2 FYEKMQ (reference sequence). V lost 4 bases to trimming and J lost 4 bases; unmatched junction nucleotides: 5. The CDR3 coding sequence is TGTGCCAGCAGCTCCAGGGGGCTAGGCACTGAAGCTTTCTTT. It yields the protein CASSSRGLGTEAFF.

The V gene is TRBV4-1, the J gene TRBJ2-3; D may correspond to TRBD1 or TRBD2 (6 bases each). CDR3 length: 15 amino acids. Germline CDR1 reads MGHRA; CDR2 reads YSYEKL. V shed 7 bases and J shed 0 bases, with 14 bases lying between them. The CDR3 protein is CASTIGGLSTDTQYF. Written as DNA, the CDR3 is TGCGCCAGCACCATCGGGGGCCTCAGCACAGATACGCAGTATTTT.

The chain joins TRBV28 to TRBJ1-6; TRBD1 is a possible D gene (5 bases). Germline V gene sequence: CDR1 MDHEN, CDR2 SYDVKM. The V end lost 2 bases, the J end lost 5 bases, and 25 bases lay between the germline ends. The CDR3 is 20 amino acids. The CDR3, as DNA: TGTGCCAGCAGTTTAGTGGGCGGCGACAGACGCGACCTCCATAATTCACCCCTCCACTTT. Its protein product is CASSLVGGDRRDLHNSPLHF. Complete variable domain (other parts from reference TRBV28 and TRBJ1-6): DVKVTQSSRYLVKRTGEKVFLECVQDMDHENMFWYRQDPGLGLRLIYFSYDVKMKEKGDIPEGYSVSREKKERFSLILESASTNQTSMYLCASSLVGGDRRDLHNSPLHFGNGTRLTVT.

The genes are TRBV7-8 and TRBJ2-5, with D perhaps matching TRBD1 (6 bases). V was shortened by 5 bases and J by 5 bases, with 15 bases between the two germline ends. CDR3 length equals 14 residues. Germline V gene sequence: CDR1 SGHVS, CDR2 FQNEAQ. CDR3 protein: CASSQQTGGETQYF. CDR3 sequence (DNA): TGTGCCAGCAGCCAACAGACAGGCGGGGAGACCCAGTACTTC.